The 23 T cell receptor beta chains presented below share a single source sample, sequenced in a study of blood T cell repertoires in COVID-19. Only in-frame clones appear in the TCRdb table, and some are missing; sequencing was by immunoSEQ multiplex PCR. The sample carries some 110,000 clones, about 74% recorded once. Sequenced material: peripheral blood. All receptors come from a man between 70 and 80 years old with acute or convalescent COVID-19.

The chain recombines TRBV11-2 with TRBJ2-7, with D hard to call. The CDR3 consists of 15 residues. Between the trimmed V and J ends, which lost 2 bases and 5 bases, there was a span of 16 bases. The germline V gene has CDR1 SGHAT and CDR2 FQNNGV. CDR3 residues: CASSLMAVRLDEQYF. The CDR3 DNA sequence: TGTGCCAGCAGCTTAATGGCGGTGCGGTTAGACGAGCAGTACTTC.

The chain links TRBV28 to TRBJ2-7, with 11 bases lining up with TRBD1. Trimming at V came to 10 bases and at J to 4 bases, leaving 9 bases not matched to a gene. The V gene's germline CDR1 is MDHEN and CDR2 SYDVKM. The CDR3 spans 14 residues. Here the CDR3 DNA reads TGTGCCATCCCCAGGGACAGGGGGTCGTACGAGCAGTACTTC. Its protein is CAIPRDRGSYEQYF.

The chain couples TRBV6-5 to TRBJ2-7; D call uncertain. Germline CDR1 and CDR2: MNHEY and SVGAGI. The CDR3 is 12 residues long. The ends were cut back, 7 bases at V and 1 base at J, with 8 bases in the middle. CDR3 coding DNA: TGTGCCAGCACCCAGCGATCCTACGAGCAGTACTTC. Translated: CASTQRSYEQYF.

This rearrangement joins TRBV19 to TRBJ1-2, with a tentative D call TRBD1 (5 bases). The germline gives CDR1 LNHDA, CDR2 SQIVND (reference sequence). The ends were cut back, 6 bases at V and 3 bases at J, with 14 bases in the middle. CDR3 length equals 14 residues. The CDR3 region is CASRRVEGDYGYTF. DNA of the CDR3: TGTGCCAGTAGACGTGTCGAAGGGGACTATGGCTACACCTTC.

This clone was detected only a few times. CDR3 protein: CASSLAILAGGPDTQYF. The CDR3 DNA reads TGTGCCAGCAGCTTGGCCATACTAGCGGGAGGGCCAGATACGCAGTATTTT. The chain uses TRBV5-6 and TRBJ2-3, with 13 bases aligning to TRBD2. Per germline, CDR1 SGHDT and CDR2 YYEEEE. The V gene end was trimmed by 0 bases and the J gene end by 4 bases; junction bases not matched to a gene: 5. The CDR3 spans 17 residues. Using reference TRBV5-6 and TRBJ2-3 for the parts outside the CDR3, the full variable domain is DAGVTQSPTHLIKTRGQQVTLRCSPKSGHDTVSWYQQALGQGPQFIFQYYEEEERQRGNFPDRFSGHQFPNYSSELNVNALLLGDSALYLCASSLAILAGGPDTQYFGPGTRLTVL.

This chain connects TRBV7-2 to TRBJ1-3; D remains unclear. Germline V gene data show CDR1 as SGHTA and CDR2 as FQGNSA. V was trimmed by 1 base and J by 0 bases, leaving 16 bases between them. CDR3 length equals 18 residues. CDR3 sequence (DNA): TGTGCCAGCAGCTTAGGCAGCGGCCAGGCCTACTCTGGAAACACCATATATTTT. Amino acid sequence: CASSLGSGQAYSGNTIYF.

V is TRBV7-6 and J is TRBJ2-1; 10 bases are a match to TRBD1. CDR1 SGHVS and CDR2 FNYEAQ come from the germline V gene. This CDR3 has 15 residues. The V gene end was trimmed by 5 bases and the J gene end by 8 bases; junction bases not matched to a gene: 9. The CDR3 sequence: CASSRQGAEKDEQFF. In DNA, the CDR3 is TGTGCCAGCAGCAGACAGGGGGCGGAGAAAGATGAGCAGTTCTTC.

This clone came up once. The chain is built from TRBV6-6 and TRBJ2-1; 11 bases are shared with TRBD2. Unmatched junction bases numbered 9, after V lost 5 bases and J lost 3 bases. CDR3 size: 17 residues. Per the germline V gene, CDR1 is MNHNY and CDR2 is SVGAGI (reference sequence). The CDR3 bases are TGTGCCAGCAGTCCAACTTCCGGGACTAGCGGCTACAATGAGCAGTTCTTC. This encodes CASSPTSGTSGYNEQFF.

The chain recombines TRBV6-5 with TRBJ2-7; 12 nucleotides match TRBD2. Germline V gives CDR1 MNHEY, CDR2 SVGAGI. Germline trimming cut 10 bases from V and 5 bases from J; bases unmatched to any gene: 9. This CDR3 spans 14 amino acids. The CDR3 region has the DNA TGTGCCACCCAGACTAGCGGGAGTTCCCACGAGCAGTACTTC. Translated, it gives CATQTSGSSHEQYF.

The CDR3 DNA is TGTGCCAGTAGTAGGAAGGGGGTGGGGAACACTGAAGCTTTCTTT. This codes for CASSRKGVGNTEAFF. The genes are TRBV19 and TRBJ1-1; D possibly corresponds to TRBD1 (6 bases). The germline V gene has CDR1 LNHDA and CDR2 SQIVND (reference sequence). The ends were cut back, 4 bases at V and 1 base at J, with 13 bases in the middle. The CDR3 consists of 15 residues.

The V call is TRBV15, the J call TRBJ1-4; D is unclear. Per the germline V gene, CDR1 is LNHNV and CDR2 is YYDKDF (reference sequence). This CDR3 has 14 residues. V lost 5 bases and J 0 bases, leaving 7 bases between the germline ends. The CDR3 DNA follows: TGTGCCACCAGCGAGGAGGCAACTAATGAAAAACTGTTTTTT. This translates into CATSEEATNEKLFF.

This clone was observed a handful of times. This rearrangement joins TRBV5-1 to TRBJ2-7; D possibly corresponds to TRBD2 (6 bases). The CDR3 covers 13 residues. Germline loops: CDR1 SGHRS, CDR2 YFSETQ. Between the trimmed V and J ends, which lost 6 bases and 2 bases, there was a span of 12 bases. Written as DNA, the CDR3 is TGCGCCAGCACCCTGGAGGGAACCTACGAGCAGTACTTC. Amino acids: CASTLEGTYEQYF.

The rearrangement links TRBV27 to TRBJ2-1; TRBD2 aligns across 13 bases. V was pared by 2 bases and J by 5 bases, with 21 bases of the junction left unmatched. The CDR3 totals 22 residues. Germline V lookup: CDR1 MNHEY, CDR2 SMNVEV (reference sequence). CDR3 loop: CASSLKTNRFPGTSGDNNEQFF. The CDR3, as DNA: TGTGCCAGCAGTTTAAAGACTAACAGGTTTCCCGGGACTAGCGGGGACAACAATGAGCAGTTCTTC.

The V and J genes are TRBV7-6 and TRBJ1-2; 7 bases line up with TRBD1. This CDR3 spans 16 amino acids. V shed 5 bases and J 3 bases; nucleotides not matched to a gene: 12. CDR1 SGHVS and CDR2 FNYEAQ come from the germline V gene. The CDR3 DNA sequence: TGTGCCAGCAGCCCCCCGACCTGGGACAGCGACTATGGCTACACCTTC. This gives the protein CASSPPTWDSDYGYTF.

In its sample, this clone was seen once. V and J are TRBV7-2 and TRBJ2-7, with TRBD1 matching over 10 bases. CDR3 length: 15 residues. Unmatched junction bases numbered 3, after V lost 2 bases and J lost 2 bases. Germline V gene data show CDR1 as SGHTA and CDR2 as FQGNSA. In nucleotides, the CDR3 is TGTGCCAGCAGCTTATTTGGACAGGGGGCCTACGAGCAGTACTTC. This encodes CASSLFGQGAYEQYF. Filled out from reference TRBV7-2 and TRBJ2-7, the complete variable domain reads GAGVSQSPSNKVTEKGKDVELRCDPISGHTALYWYRQSLGQGLEFLIYFQGNSAPDKSGLPSDRFSAERTGGSVSTLTIQRTQQEDSAVYLCASSLFGQGAYEQYFGPGTRLTVT.

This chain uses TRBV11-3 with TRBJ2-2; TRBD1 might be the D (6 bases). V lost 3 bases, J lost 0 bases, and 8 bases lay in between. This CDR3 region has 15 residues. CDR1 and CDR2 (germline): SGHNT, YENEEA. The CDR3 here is CASSLGHSNTGELFF. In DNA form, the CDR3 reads TGTGCCAGCAGCTTGGGACATTCGAACACCGGGGAGCTGTTTTTT.

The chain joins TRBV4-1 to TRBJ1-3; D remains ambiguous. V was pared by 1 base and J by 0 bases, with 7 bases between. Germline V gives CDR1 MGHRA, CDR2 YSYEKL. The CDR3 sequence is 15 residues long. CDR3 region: CASSQGTSSGNTIYF. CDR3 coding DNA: TGCGCCAGCAGCCAAGGAACCAGCTCTGGAAACACCATATATTTT.

The CDR3: CASSHPTPGTGELFF. The CDR3 DNA reads as TGTGCCAGCAGCCACCCGACCCCCGGGACCGGGGAGCTGTTTTTT. The chain uses TRBV7-9 and TRBJ2-2; D ambiguous. The CDR3 has 15 residues. CDR1 and CDR2 (germline): SEHNR, FQNEAQ (reference sequence). V was pared by 5 bases and J by 5 bases, with 15 bases between.

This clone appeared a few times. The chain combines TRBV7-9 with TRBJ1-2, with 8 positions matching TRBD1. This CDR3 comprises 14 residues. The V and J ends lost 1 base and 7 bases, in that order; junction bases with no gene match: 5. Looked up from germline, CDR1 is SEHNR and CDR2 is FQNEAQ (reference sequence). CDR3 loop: CASSLEWTGSGYTF. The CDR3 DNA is TGTGCCAGCAGCTTAGAATGGACAGGGAGTGGCTACACCTTC.

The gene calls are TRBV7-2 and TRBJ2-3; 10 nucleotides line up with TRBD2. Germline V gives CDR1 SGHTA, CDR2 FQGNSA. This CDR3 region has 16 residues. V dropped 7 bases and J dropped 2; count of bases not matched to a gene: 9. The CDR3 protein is CASTFQGLAPTDTQYF. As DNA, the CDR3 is TGTGCCAGCACCTTCCAGGGACTAGCGCCCACAGATACGCAGTATTTT. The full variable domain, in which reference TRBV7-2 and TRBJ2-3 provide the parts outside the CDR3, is GAGVSQSPSNKVTEKGKDVELRCDPISGHTALYWYRQSLGQGLEFLIYFQGNSAPDKSGLPSDRFSAERTGGSVSTLTIQRTQQEDSAVYLCASTFQGLAPTDTQYFGPGTRLTVL.

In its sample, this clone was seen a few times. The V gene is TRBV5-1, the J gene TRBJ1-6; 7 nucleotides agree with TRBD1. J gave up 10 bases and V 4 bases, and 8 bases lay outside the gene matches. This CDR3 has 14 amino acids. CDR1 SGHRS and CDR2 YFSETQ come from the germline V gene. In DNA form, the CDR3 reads TGCGCCAGCAGCCCGGACAGGTACGACTCACCCCTCCACTTT. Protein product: CASSPDRYDSPLHF.

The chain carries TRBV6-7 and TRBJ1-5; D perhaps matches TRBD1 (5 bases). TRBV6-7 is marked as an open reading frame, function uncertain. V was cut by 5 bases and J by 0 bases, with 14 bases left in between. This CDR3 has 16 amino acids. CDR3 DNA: TGTGCCAGCAGTACCTTGACAGAGTATAGCAATCAGCCCCAGCATTTT. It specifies CASSTLTEYSNQPQHF.

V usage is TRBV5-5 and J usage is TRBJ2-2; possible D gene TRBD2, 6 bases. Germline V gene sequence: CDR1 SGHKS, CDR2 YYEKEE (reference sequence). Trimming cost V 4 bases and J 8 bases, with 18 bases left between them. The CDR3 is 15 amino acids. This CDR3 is CASSRGTPSPGELFF. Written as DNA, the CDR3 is TGTGCCAGCAGCCGGGGGACCCCCTCCCCTGGGGAGCTGTTTTTT.